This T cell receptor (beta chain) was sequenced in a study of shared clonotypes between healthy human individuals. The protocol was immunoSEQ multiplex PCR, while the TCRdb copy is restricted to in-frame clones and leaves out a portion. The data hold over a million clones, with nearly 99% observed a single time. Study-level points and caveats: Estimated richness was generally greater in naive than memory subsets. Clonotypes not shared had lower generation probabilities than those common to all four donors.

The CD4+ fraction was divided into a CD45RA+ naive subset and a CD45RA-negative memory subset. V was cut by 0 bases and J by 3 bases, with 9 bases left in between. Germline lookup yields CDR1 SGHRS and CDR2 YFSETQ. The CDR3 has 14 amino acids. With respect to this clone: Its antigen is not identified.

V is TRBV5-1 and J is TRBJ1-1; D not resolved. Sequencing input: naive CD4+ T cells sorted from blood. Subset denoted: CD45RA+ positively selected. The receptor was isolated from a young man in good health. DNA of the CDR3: TGCGCCAGCAGCTTGGATTTGCTGGACACTGAAGCTTTCTTT. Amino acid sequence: CASSLDLLDTEAFF.